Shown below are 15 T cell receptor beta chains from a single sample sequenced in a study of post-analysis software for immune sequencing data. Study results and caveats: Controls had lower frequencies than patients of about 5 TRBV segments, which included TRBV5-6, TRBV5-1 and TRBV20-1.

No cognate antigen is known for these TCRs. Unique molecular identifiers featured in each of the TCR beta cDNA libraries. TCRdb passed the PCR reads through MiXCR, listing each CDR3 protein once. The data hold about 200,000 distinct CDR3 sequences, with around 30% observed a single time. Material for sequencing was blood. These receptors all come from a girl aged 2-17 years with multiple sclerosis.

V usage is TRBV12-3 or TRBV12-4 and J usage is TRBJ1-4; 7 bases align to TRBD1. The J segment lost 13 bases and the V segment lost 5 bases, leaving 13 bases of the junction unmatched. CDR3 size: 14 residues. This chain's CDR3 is CASSPGDRASGLFF. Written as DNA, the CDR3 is TGTGCCAGCAGTCCTGGTGACAGGGCTTCGGGACTGTTTTTT.

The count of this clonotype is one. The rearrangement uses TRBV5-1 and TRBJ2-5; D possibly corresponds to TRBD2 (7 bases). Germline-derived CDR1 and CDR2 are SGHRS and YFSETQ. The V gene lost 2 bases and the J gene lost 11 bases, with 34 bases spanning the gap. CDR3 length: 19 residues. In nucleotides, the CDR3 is TGCGCCAGCAGCTTTAGGGGGGGCCCCGTCGGGGAGAAGGACAATGAGCAGTACTTC. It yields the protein CASSFRGGPVGEKDNEQYF.

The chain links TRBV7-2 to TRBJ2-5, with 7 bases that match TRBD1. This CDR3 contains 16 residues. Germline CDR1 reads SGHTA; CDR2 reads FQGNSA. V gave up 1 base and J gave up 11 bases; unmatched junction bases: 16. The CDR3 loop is CASSLEWARGNNEQYF. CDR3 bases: TGTGCCAGCAGCTTAGAATGGGCCAGGGGGAACAATGAGCAGTACTTC.

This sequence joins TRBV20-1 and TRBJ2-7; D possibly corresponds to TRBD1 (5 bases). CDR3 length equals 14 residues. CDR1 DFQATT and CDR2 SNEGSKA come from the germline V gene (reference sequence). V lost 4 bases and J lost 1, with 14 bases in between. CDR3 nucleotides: TGCAGTGCTACCGACAGACTCGATTCCTACGAGCAGTACTTC. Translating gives CSATDRLDSYEQYF.

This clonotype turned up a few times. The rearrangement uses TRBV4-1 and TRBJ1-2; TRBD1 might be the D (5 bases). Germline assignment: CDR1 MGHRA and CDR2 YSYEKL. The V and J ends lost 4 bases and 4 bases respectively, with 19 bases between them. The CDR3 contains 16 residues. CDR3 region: CASSRQTALGGYGYTF. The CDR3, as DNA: TGCGCCAGCAGCCGCCAGACGGCCCTCGGGGGCTATGGCTACACCTTC.

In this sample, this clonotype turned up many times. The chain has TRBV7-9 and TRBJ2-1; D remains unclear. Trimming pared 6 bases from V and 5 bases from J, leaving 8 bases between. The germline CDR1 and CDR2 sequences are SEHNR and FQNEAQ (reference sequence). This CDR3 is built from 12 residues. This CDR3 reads CASSYTDNEQFF. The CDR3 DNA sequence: TGTGCCAGCAGTTACACGGACAATGAGCAGTTCTTC.

The CDR3 region has the DNA TGTGCCAGCAGTTTACCCGGACAGGGGGGTGAAAAACTGTTTTTT. Translation: CASSLPGQGGEKLFF. The chain has TRBV28 and TRBJ1-4, with 10 nucleotides matching TRBD1. V was pared by 2 bases and J by 7 bases, with 4 bases of the junction left unmatched. CDR1 and CDR2 (germline): MDHEN, SYDVKM. This CDR3 contains 15 residues.

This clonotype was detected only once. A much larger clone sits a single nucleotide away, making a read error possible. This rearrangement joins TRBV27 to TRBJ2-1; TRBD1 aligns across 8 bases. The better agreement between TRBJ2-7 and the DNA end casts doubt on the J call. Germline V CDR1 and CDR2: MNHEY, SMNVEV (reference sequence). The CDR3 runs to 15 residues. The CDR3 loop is CASGLQGAWANEQYF. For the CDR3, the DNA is TGTGCCAGCGGCCTTCAGGGGGCTTGGGCGAATGAGCAGTACTTC.

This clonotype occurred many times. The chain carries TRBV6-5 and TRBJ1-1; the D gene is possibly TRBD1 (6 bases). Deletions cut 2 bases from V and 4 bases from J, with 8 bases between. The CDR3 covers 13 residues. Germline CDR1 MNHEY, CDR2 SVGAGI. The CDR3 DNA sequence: TGTGCCAGCAGTTACGTAGGGGGCACTGAAGCTTTCTTT. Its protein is CASSYVGGTEAFF.

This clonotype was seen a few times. In DNA, the CDR3 is TGCGCCAGCAGCTTGGAGGCGCAGGGGCTGAACACTGAAGCTTTCTTT. This codes for CASSLEAQGLNTEAFF. This chain joins TRBV5-1 and TRBJ1-1, with D possibly matching TRBD1 (6 bases). Germline V gene lookup returns CDR1 SGHRS and CDR2 YFSETQ. The CDR3 sequence is 16 residues long. With 0 bases removed from V and 0 bases from J, the gap between germline ends came to 12 bases.

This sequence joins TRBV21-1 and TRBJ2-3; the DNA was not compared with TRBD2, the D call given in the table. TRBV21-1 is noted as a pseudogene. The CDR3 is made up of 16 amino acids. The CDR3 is CASSKEIAGDRDTQYF. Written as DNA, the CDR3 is TGTGCCAGCAGCAAGGAAATAGCGGGAGATAGGGATACGCAGTATTTT.

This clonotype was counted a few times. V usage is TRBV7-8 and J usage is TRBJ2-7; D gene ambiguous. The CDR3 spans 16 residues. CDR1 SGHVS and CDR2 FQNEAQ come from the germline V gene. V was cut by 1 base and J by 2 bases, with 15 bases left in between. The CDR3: CASSLVRYLQPYEQYF. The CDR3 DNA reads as TGTGCCAGCAGCTTAGTACGGTATCTCCAACCCTACGAGCAGTACTTC.

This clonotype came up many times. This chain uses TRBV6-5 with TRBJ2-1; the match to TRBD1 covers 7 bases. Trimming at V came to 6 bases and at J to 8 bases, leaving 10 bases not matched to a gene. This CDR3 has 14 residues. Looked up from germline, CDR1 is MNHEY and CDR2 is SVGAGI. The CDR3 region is CASRTWEGGYEQFF. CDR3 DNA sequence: TGTGCCAGCAGAACCTGGGAAGGGGGCTATGAGCAGTTCTTC.

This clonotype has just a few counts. The CDR3 DNA reads as TGTGCCAGCAGCCAAGAGTCTCTGGCGGGAGGAGCTGGGGCCAACGTCCTGACTTTC. This gives the protein CASSQESLAGGAGANVLTF. The chain carries TRBV3-1 and TRBJ2-6; 8 bases are shared with TRBD2. CDR1 LGHDT and CDR2 YNNKEL come from the germline V gene (reference sequence). CDR3 length: 19 amino acids. V trimming: 0 bases; J trimming: 2 bases; junction bases outside the gene matches: 9.

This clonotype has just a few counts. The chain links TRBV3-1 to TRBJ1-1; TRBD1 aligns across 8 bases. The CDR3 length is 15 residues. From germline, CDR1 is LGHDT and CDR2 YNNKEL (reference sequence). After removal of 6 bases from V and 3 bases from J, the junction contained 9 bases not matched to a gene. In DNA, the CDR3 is TGTGCCAGCAGTCCACAAGGACAGGGATACACTGAAGCTTTCTTT. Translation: CASSPQGQGYTEAFF.